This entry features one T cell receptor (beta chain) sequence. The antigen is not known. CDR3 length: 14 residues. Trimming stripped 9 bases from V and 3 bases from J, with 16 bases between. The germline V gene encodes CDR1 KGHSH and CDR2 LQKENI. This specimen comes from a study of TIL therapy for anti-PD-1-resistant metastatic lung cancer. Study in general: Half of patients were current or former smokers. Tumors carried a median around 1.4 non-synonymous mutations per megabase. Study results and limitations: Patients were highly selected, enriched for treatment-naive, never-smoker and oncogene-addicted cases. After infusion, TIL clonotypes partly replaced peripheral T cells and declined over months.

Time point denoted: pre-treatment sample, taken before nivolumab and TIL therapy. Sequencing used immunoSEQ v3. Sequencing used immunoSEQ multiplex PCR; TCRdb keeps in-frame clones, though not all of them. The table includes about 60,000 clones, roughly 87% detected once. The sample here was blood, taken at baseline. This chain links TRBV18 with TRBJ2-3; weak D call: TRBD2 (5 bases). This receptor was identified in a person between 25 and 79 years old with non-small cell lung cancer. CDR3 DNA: TGTGCCAGTACCCCGGGAACCCTAACAGATACGCAGTATTTT. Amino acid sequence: CASTPGTLTDTQYF.